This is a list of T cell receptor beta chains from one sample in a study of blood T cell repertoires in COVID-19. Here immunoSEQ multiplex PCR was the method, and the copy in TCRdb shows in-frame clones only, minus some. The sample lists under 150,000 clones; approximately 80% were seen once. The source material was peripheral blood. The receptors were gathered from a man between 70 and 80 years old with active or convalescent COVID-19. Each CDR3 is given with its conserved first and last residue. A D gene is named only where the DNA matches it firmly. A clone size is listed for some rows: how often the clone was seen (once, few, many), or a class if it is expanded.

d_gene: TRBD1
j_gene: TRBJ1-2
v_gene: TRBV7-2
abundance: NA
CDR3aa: CASSLEGATGLHYGYTF
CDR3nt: TGTGCCAGCAGCTTAGAGGGAGCGACAGGGCTGCACTATGGCTACACCTTC

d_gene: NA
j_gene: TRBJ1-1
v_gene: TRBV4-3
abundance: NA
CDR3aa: CASSQGRNTEAFF
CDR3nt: TGCGCCAGCAGCCAAGGGAGGAACACTGAAGCTTTCTTT

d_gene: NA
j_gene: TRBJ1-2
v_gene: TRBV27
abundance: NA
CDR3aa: CASSLSGGGVAQLYTF
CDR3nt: TGTGCCAGCAGTTTATCTGGGGGAGGGGTCGCCCAACTTTACACCTTC

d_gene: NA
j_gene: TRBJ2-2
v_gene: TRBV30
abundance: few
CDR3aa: CAWSGQPTGELFF
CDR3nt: TGTGCCTGGAGTGGACAGCCAACCGGGGAGCTGTTTTTT

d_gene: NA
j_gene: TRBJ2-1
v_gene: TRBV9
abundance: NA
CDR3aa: CASSVGGTYNEQFF
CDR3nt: TGTGCCAGCAGCGTGGGGGGAACCTACAATGAGCAGTTCTTC

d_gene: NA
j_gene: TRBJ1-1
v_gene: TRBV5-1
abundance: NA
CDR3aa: CASSLGEGWGTEAFF
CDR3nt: TGCGCCAGCAGCTTGGGGGAGGGTTGGGGTACTGAAGCTTTCTTT

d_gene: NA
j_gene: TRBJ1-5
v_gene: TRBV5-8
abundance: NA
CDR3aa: CASSFMVLSYPPQHF
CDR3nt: TGTGCCAGCAGCTTTATGGTACTATCCTATCCCCCCCAGCATTTT

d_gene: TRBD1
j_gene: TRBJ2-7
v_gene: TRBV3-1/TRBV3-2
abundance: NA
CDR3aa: CASSPGGSSHEQYF
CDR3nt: TGTGCCAGCAGCCCAGGGGGCTCTAGCCACGAGCAGTACTTC

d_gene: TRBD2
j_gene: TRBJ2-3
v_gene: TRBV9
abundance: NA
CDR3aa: CASSLPSGGLGGDTQYF
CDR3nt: TGTGCCAGCAGCCTCCCTAGCGGGGGCCTAGGGGGAGATACGCAGTATTTT

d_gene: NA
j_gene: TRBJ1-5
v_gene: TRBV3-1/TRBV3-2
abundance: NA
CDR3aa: CASSQAQGPQPQHF
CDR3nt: TGTGCCAGCAGCCAAGCGCAGGGGCCCCAGCCCCAGCATTTT

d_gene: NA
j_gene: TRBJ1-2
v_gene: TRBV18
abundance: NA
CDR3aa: CASSQQGDGYTF
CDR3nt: TGTGCCAGCTCACAACAGGGAGATGGCTACACCTTC

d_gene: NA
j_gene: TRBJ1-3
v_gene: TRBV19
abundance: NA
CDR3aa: CASRIGRSGNTIYF
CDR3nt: TGTGCCAGTAGGATTGGCCGCTCTGGAAACACCATATATTTT

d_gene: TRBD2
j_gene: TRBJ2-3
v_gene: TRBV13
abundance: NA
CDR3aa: CASSSQTPGLAGAAIIGTQYF
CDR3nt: TGTGCCAGCAGCTCCCAAACCCCCGGACTAGCGGGAGCCGCTATCATTGGTACGCAGTATTTT

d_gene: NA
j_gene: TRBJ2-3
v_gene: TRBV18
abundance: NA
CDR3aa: CASSPIGGSTDTQYF
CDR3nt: TGTGCCAGCTCACCAATAGGAGGGAGCACAGATACGCAGTATTTT

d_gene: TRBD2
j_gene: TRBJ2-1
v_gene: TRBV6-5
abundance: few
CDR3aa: CASNPGLAANEQFF
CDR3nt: TGTGCCAGCAACCCGGGACTAGCGGCCAATGAGCAGTTCTTC

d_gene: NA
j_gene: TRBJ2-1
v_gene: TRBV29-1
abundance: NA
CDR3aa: CSVELVTGNEQFF
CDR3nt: TGCAGCGTTGAACTAGTGACGGGCAATGAGCAGTTCTTC

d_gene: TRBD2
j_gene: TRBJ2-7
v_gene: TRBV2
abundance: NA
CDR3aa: CASKTSGSFEQYF
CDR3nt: TGTGCCAGCAAGACTAGCGGGAGCTTCGAGCAGTACTTC

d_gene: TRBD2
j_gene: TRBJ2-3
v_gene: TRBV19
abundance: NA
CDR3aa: CASSIQAGVSTDTQYF
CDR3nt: TGTGCCAGTAGTATTCAAGCGGGGGTCAGTACAGATACGCAGTATTTT

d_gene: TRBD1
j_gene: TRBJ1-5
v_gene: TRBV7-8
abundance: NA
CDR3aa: CASSLTSGGLFQPQHF
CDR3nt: TGTGCCAGCAGCCTAACGTCAGGGGGCTTATTTCAGCCCCAGCATTTT